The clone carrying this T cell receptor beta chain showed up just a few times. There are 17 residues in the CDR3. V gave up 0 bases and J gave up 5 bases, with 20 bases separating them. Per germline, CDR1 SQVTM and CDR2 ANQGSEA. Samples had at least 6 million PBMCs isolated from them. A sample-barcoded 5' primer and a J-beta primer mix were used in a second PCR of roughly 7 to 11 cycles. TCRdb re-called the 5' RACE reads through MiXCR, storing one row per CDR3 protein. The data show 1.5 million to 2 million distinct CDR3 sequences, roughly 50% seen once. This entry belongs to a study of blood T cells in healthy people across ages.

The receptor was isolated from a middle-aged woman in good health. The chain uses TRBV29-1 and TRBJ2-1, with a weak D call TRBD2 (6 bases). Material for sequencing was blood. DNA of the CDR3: TGCAGCGTTGAAGAGGGCTTAAAGCGGGTTTTGGACAATGAGCAGTTCTTC. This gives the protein CSVEEGLKRVLDNEQFF.